These 11 T cell receptor beta chains share one sample of origin, sequenced in a study of shared clonotypes between healthy human individuals. TCRdb's copy holds only in-frame clones and misses some; the assay was immunoSEQ multiplex PCR. This repertoire shows approximately 980,000 clones, approximately 80% found once; its top ten account for about 1.5%. Sequenced sample: memory CD4+ T cells sorted from blood. The subset was: CD45RA-negative fraction. The receptors shown here come from a man between 18 and 35 years old in good health.

This clone has more than one count but fewer than ten. This rearrangement joins TRBV11-2 to TRBJ2-1; no reliable D call. The CDR3 runs 12 residues. Germline V CDR1 and CDR2: SGHAT, FQNNGV. The V end lost 5 bases, the J end lost 10 bases, and 12 bases lay between the germline ends. This CDR3 is CASSKMYGEQFF. For the CDR3, the DNA is TGTGCCAGCAGCAAGATGTACGGGGAGCAGTTCTTC.

This chain joins TRBV6-5 and TRBJ1-6, with 9 bases lining up with TRBD1. This CDR3 has 16 residues. Germline values: CDR1 MNHEY, CDR2 SVGAGI. After removal of 4 bases from V and 5 bases from J, the junction contained 6 bases not matched to a gene. The CDR3 is CASSSVDRGHNSPLHF. CDR3 coding DNA: TGTGCCAGCAGTTCCGTGGACAGGGGCCATAATTCACCCCTCCACTTT.

This rearrangement joins TRBV7-9 to TRBJ2-1; perhaps TRBD1 as D (6 bases). Trimming removed 1 base from V and 12 bases from J, with 13 bases in between. Germline CDR1 SEHNR, CDR2 FQNEAQ (reference sequence). This CDR3 region has 13 residues. The CDR3 nucleotides are TGTGCCAGCAGCTTAGATGCAGGGACATTGCAGTTCTTC. It translates to CASSLDAGTLQFF.

The chain is built from TRBV18 and TRBJ1-2, with D unclear. Trimming left V 6 bases short and J 4 bases short, with 15 bases between. The CDR3 is 14 amino acids. CDR1 is KGHSH, CDR2 LQKENI, per germline. Written as DNA, the CDR3 is TGTGCCAGCTCCTCAGCAAGGGAAACCTATGGCTACACCTTC. It specifies CASSSARETYGYTF.

The J gene is TRBJ2-1, the V gene TRBV30; D remains unclear. The length of the CDR3 is 14 residues. Looked up from germline, CDR1 is GTSNPN and CDR2 is SVGIG (reference sequence). V dropped 0 bases and J dropped 9 bases, with 15 bases sitting between them. The CDR3 region has the DNA TGTGCCTGGAGTGTTAGTGGGGTCTTGGGTGAGCAGTTCTTC. This encodes CAWSVSGVLGEQFF.

The chain links TRBV18 to TRBJ2-7; TRBD1 is a possible D gene (6 bases). Germline CDR1 is KGHSH and CDR2 is LQKENI. V was trimmed by 0 bases and J by 5 bases, leaving 17 bases between them. This CDR3 comprises 16 residues. The CDR3 DNA reads as TGTGCCAGCTCACCACCTAACGCCGGGACACCAAACGAGCAGTACTTC. Its translation: CASSPPNAGTPNEQYF.

The chain joins TRBV5-6 to TRBJ2-5; the D is unclear. Germline values: CDR1 SGHDT, CDR2 YYEEEE. The CDR3 is 15 residues long. V shed 0 bases and J shed 0 bases, with 9 bases lying between them. The chain's CDR3 is CASSLAGYYQETQYF. In DNA form, the CDR3 reads TGTGCCAGCAGCTTGGCAGGATACTACCAAGAGACCCAGTACTTC.

The chain links TRBV6-5 to TRBJ2-7; D is perhaps TRBD1 or TRBD2 (5 bases each). The CDR3 runs 13 residues. CDR1 is MNHEY and CDR2 is SVGAGI in the germline V gene. The V and J ends lost 6 bases and 6 bases respectively, with 15 bases between them. CDR3 sequence: CASREPGTREQYF. CDR3 bases: TGTGCCAGCAGAGAACCCGGGACCCGCGAGCAGTACTTC.

This clone was counted once. The chain employs TRBV5-1 and TRBJ2-2, with TRBD2 matching over 12 bases. The germline V gene has CDR1 SGHRS and CDR2 YFSETQ. The CDR3 loop spans 16 amino acids. J gave up 5 bases and V 4 bases, and 6 bases lay outside the gene matches. The CDR3 sequence is CASSPVLAGGTGELFF. The CDR3 DNA follows: TGCGCCAGCAGCCCAGTGCTAGCGGGAGGGACCGGGGAGCTGTTTTTT. The variable domain in full, with the rest retrieved from reference TRBV5-1 and TRBJ2-2, is KAGVTQTPRYLIKTRGQQVTLSCSPISGHRSVSWYQQTPGQGLQFLFEYFSETQRNKGNFPGRFSGRQFSNSRSEMNVSTLELGDSALYLCASSPVLAGGTGELFFGEGSRLTVL.

A few counts support this clone. The gene calls are TRBV5-1 and TRBJ1-4; TRBD1 is a possible D gene (6 bases). Germline loops: CDR1 SGHRS, CDR2 YFSETQ. The germline V and J ends were trimmed by 3 bases and 4 bases, with 10 bases remaining between them. The CDR3 is 14 residues long. The CDR3 DNA is TGCGCCAGCAGCTCGGACAGTCGTAATGAAAAACTGTTTTTT. This gives the protein CASSSDSRNEKLFF.

The V call is TRBV28, the J call TRBJ1-2, with D tentatively TRBD1 (5 bases). Looked up from germline, CDR1 is MDHEN and CDR2 is SYDVKM. V lost 3 bases and J 7 bases, leaving 6 bases between the germline ends. This CDR3 is 11 amino acids long. This CDR3 is CASSFGGGYTF. The CDR3 DNA follows: TGTGCCAGCAGTTTTGGGGGTGGCTACACCTTC.